This T cell receptor beta chain came from a study of shared clonotypes between healthy human individuals. Study findings and constraints: Naive subsets generally exceeded memory subsets in estimated richness. Several donors shared 4.5% to 6.5% of their naive CD4 clonotypes. Sequencing depth was a factor that was expected to affect clonotype sharing among donors.

Each of the donors was a healthy adult who was HIV-negative and had not had a recent acute infection or vaccination. Generated by immunoSEQ multiplex PCR, the TCRdb table keeps only in-frame clones and is missing some. The repertoire consists of roughly 520,000 clones, with around 95% occurring once and the leading ten covering around 0.066%. Note on this clone: Antigen specificity is unknown.

The CDR3 extends over 15 amino acids. With 6 bases clipped from V and 2 bases from J, the junction kept 8 bases outside the gene matches. The germline V gene encodes CDR1 SEHNR and CDR2 FQNEAQ (reference sequence). This TCR was sampled from a young woman in good health. This chain links TRBV7-9 with TRBJ2-7, with 9 bases aligning to TRBD2. What was sequenced was naive CD4+ T cells sorted from blood. The subset denotes: CD45RA+ positively selected. CDR3 nucleotides: TGTGCCAGCAGGCCTACTAGCGGGCGGACCTACGAGCAGTACTTC. Its protein product is CASRPTSGRTYEQYF.